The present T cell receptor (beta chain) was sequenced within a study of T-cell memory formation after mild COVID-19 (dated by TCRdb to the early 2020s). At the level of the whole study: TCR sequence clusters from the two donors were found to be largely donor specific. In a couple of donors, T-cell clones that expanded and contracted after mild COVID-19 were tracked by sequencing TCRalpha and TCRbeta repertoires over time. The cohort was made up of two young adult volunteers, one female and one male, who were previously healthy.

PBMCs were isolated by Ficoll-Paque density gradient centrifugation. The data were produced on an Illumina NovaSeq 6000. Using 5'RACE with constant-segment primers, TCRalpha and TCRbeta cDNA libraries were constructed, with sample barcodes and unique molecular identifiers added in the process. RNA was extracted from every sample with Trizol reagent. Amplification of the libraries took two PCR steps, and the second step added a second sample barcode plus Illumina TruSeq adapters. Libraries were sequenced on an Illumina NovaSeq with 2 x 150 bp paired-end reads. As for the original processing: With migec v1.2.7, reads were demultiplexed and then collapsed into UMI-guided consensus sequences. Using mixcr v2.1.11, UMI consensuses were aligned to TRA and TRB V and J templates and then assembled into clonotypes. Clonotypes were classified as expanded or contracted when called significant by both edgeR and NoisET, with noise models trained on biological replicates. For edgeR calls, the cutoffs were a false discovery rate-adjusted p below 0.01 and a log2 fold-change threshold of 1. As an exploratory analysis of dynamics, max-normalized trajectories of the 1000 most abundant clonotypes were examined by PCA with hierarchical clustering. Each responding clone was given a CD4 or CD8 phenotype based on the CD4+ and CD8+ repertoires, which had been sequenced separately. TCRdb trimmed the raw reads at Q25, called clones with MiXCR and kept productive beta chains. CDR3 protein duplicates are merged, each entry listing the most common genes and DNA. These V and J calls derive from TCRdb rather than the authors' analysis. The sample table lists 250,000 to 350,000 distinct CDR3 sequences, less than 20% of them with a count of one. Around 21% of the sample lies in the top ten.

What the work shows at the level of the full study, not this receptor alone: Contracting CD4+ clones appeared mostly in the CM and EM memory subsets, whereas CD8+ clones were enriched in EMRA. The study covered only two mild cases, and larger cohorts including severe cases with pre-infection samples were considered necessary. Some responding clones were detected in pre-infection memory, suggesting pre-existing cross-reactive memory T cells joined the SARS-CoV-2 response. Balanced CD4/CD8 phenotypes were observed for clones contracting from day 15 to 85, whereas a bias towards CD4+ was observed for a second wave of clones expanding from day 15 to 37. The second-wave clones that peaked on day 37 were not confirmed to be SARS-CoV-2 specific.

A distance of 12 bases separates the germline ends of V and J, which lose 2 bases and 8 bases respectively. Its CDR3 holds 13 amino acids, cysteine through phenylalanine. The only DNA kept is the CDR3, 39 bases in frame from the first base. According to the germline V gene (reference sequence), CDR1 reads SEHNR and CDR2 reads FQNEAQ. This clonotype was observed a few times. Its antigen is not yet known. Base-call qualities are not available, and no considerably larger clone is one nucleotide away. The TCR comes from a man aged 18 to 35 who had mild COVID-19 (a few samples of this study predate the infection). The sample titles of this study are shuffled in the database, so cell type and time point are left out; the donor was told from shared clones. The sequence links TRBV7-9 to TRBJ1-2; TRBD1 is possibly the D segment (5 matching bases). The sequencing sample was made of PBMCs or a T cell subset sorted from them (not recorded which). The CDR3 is CASSLPWGEGYTF. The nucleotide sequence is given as TGTGCCAGCAGCTTACCCTGGGGGGAAGGCTACACCTTC.